The rows below give T cell receptor beta chains drawn from one sample of a study of Graves' ophthalmopathy and Graves' hyperthyroidism. TCRdb re-analysed the multiplex PCR reads in MiXCR, keeping a single row per CDR3 protein. The sample gives hundreds of thousands of distinct CDR3 sequences, approximately 14% of which show up once; around 9.8% is in the top ten. Sequenced sample: blood. The receptor set was obtained from a woman in her twenties or thirties with Graves' ophthalmopathy. Both conserved end residues are part of each CDR3. A D gene is named only where the DNA matches it firmly. The size of a clone is reported for some rows only, either as once, few or many, or as a class for expanded clones.

many	TRBJ1-2	TRBD1	TRBV19	TGTGCCAGTAGTCTGTGGACAGGGCCGTATGGCTACACCTTC	CASSLWTGPYGYTF
many	TRBJ2-7	.	TRBV2	TGTGCCAGCAGCCTTACTGCCTGGGAGCAGTACTTC	CASSLTAWEQYF
many	TRBJ2-5	TRBD1	TRBV27	TGTGCCAGCAGTTTGTTGACAGGGGATGAGACCCAGTACTTC	CASSLLTGDETQYF
many	TRBJ1-2	TRBD1	TRBV29-1	TGCAGCGTCGGGACAGGGTATGGCTACACCTTC	CSVGTGYGYTF
.	TRBJ1-5	.	TRBV6-1	TGTGCCAGCAGTGAAAGACTTGAGTGGGAGCCCCAGCATTTT	CASSERLEWEPQHF
many	TRBJ1-1	.	TRBV6-1	TGTGCCTCCAGAAGGAGTCTGAACACTGAAGCTTTCTTT	CASRRSLNTEAFF
many	TRBJ1-1	TRBD1	TRBV5-1	TGCGCCAGCAGCCCGAGACAGGGGACGTCGGACACTGAAGCTTTCTTT	CASSPRQGTSDTEAFF
.	TRBJ2-2	TRBD2	TRBV9	TGTGCCAGCAGCGGACTAGCGGGAGTTCTAGGGGAGCTGTTTTTT	CASSGLAGVLGELFF
.	TRBJ2-5	TRBD1	TRBV15	TGTGCCACCAGCAGCCCCCAACAGGGGGCAATGGGAAAGACCCAGTACTTC	CATSSPQQGAMGKTQYF
many	TRBJ1-5	.	TRBV12-3/TRBV12-4	TGTGCCAGCAGTTTAGAGGGTTATAGCAATCAGCCCCAGCATTTT	CASSLEGYSNQPQHF
.	TRBJ2-5	TRBD1	TRBV5-1	TGCGCCAGCAGCCAGACAGGGGGAGGTCAAGAGACCCAGTACTTC	CASSQTGGGQETQYF
many	TRBJ1-1	TRBD1	TRBV5-1	TGCGCCAGCAGCTTGGAGGGACAGGTGGCAACCCAAGCTTTCTTT	CASSLEGQVATQAFF
many	TRBJ2-7	TRBD2	TRBV11-2	TGTGCCAGCAGCTTAGAATCGGGGGGACCTGCCTACGAGCAGTACTTC	CASSLESGGPAYEQYF
many	TRBJ2-7	.	TRBV6-1	TGTGCCAGCACCCCCACAAGGGGCGAGCAGTACTTC	CASTPTRGEQYF
many	TRBJ2-7	.	TRBV6-5	TGTGCCAGCAGACGGCCCCCAACTAGCTGCGAGCAGTACTTC	CASRRPPTSCEQYF
many	TRBJ1-1	TRBD1	TRBV12-3/TRBV12-4	TGTGCCAGCAGTCTACGACAGGGGATGAGCACTGAAGCTTTCTTT	CASSLRQGMSTEAFF
many	TRBJ2-5	.	TRBV12-3/TRBV12-4	TGTGCCAGCAGTGTAGACGCCGGGCAAGAGACCCAGTACTTC	CASSVDAGQETQYF
many	TRBJ1-5	.	TRBV12-3/TRBV12-4	TGTGCCAGCAGTTTTGAGGGGAACAATCAGCCCCAGCATTTT	CASSFEGNNQPQHF
.	TRBJ1-1	.	TRBV30	TGTGCCTGGAGCCTCGCTCCCGGAACCAACGAAGCTTTCTTT	CAWSLAPGTNEAFF
many	TRBJ1-6	.	TRBV4-1	TGCGCCAGCAGCCAGTCAGGGACGGTGAATTCACCCCTCCACTTT	CASSQSGTVNSPLHF
.	TRBJ2-5	.	TRBV28	TGTGCCAGCAGTCCACTCAGGGTGGAGACCCAGTACTTC	CASSPLRVETQYF
many	TRBJ1-1	.	TRBV2	TGTGCCAGCAGTTTAATAACAGAAAACACTGAAGCTTTCTTT	CASSLITENTEAFF
many	TRBJ2-7	TRBD2	TRBV6-5	TGTGCCAGCAGTTACGGGACTAGCGGGAATTCCTACGAGCAGTACTTC	CASSYGTSGNSYEQYF
many	TRBJ1-5	.	TRBV27	TGTGCCAGCAGTTTATTAGGCAATCAGCCCCAGCATTTT	CASSLLGNQPQHF
many	TRBJ2-5	TRBD1	TRBV4-1	TGCGCCAGCAGCCTTGACAGGGGGATTCAAGAGACCCAGTACTTC	CASSLDRGIQETQYF
many	TRBJ2-5	TRBD2	TRBV2	TGTGCCAGCAAGACCGGGACTACCTTAGGGGAGACCCAGTACTTC	CASKTGTTLGETQYF